This T cell receptor (beta chain) was obtained from a study of response to subunit inactivated influenza vaccine. TCRdb reprocessed the RT-PCR reads via MiXCR and lists one record per CDR3 protein. The sample includes 430,000 or so distinct CDR3 sequences, approximately 10% of them seen just once. V lost 0 bases and J 1 base, leaving 19 bases between the germline ends. Germline CDR1 is MNHEY and CDR2 is SVGAGI. This CDR3 region has 19 residues. This TCR was recovered from a man aged 45-60 years who received an inactivated influenza vaccine. The sample in question was PBMCs from blood, obtained about 40 days after vaccination. The chain recombines TRBV6-5 with TRBJ2-1, with D hard to call. This chain's CDR3 is CASSYSIRQRGPSYNEQFF. The CDR3 nucleotides are TGTGCCAGCAGTTACTCGATAAGGCAGAGAGGACCATCCTACAATGAGCAGTTCTTC.